This T cell receptor (beta chain) was sequenced during a study of vaccination effects on CD4 cells after COVID-19. Study-wide context: There were a couple of convalescent patients who gave samples 16 days and one week before vaccination.

Comments on this clone: Antigen specificity is unknown.

Study observations and caveats: Convalescents' post-vaccination spike-reactive clones were chiefly new, vaccine-induced ones. Marked clonal contraction of infection- and vaccine-induced clones was seen late after vaccination.

The CDR3 loop spans 16 amino acids. Losses at the gene ends were 4 bases for V and 1 base for J; bases not matched to a gene: 9. Germline V gives CDR1 MNHNY, CDR2 SVGAGI (reference sequence). Antigen-specific CD4+ T cell clonotypes were called by their expansion after viral peptide-pool culture in ViraFEST. When ten to eleven days of culture had elapsed, CD4+ T cells were isolated. The person had PCR-confirmed SARS-CoV-2 infection between March and December 2020. Peptides at approximately 10 ug/ml and IL-2 at about 9.8 IU/ml were added to some 1.9 million PBMC per well. Only in-frame clones appear in the TCRdb table, and some are missing; sequencing was by immunoSEQ multiplex PCR. This sample yields some 38,000 clones, of which 70% to 80% are seen a single time; approximately 17% belongs to the top ten.

Sample: CD4+ T cells from PBMCs cultured with HCoV-NL63 spike peptides, taken before COVID-19 vaccination. The chain employs TRBV6-6 and TRBJ1-1, with 7 bases lining up with TRBD1. This sequence originates from a human donor who had a prior SARS-CoV-2 infection. The CDR3 sequence is CASSSQPGTANTEAFF. CDR3 DNA: TGTGCCAGCAGTTCACAACCTGGGACAGCGAACACTGAAGCTTTCTTT.